This T cell receptor (beta chain) was found in a study of cytomegalovirus exposure and HLA in healthy donors. General observations from the study: As a later analysis revealed, the rate of TCR association differed by HLA locus, with DRB1 most and HLA-C fewest. Accurate prediction of most subjects' HLA-A and HLA-B alleles from TCR beta sequences was reported. Most of the TCR beta V segments (in an earlier analysis) were productive either about 87% or about 30% of the time.

PCR primers comprised 60 Vbeta and 13 Jbeta primers. Profiled with immunoSEQ multiplex PCR; TCRdb holds only in-frame clones, not every one. The sample consists of roughly 120,000 clones, 76% of them appearing once. V was cut by 1 base and J by 1 base, with 10 bases left in between. Germline assignment: CDR1 MGHRA and CDR2 YSYEKL. The CDR3 spans 16 residues. Healthy bone marrow donors made up the donor group. This clone is a singleton in its sample. The antigen remains undetermined. The sequencing sample was made of PBMCs. This TCR was recovered from a man aged 50-59 years in good health and CMV-seronegative. This chain connects TRBV4-1 to TRBJ2-2; D may be TRBD2 (5 bases). CDR3 sequence reads: CASSQGNGENTGELFF. CDR3 nucleotides: TGCGCCAGCAGCCAAGGGAACGGGGAGAACACCGGGGAGCTGTTTTTT.